This TCR beta chain was obtained from a study of cytomegalovirus exposure and HLA in healthy donors. Both 60 Vbeta primers and 13 Jbeta primers went into the PCR. TCRdb keeps only in-frame clones here, not all; method: immunoSEQ multiplex PCR. This sample has some 150,000 clones, with roughly 73% found just once. The CDR3 has 12 residues. Trimming removed 2 bases at V and 7 bases at J, with 6 bases between. CDR1 is MNHEY and CDR2 is SVGAGI in the germline V gene. Input material: PBMCs. The chain combines TRBV6-5 with TRBJ2-1, with a possible D match to TRBD2 (6 bases). The receptor was isolated from a female donor in good health and CMV-seronegative. The CDR3 sequence is CASSYAGNEQFF. The CDR3, as DNA: TGTGCCAGCAGTTACGCGGGGAATGAGCAGTTCTTC.